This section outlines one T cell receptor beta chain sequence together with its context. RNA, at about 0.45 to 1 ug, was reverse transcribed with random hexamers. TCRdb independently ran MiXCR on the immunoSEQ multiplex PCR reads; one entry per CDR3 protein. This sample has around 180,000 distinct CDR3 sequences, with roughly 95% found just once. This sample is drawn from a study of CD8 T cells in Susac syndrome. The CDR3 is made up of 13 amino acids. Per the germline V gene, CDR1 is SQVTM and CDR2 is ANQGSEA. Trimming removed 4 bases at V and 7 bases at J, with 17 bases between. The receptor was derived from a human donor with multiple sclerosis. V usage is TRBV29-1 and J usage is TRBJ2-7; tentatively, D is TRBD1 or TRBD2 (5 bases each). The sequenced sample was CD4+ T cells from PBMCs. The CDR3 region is CSVGFGGLGEQYF. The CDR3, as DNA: TGCAGCGTTGGATTTGGGGGTTTGGGAGAGCAGTACTTC.